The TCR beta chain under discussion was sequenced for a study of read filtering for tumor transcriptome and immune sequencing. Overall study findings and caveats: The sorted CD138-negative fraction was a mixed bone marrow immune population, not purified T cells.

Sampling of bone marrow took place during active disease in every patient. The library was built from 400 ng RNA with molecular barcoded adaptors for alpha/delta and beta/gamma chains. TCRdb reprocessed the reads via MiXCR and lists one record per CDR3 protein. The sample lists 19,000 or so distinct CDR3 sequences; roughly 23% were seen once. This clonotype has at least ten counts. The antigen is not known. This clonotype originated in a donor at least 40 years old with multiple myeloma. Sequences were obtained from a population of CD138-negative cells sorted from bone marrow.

As DNA, the CDR3 is TGCAGCGTTGAAAGGCCGCAACAAGAGACCCAGTACTTC. Translating it yields CSVERPQQETQYF. The chain joins TRBV29-1 to TRBJ2-5; D not certain. Germline lookup yields CDR1 SQVTM and CDR2 ANQGSEA. Trimming took off 2 bases at V and 2 bases at J, with 9 bases between the two ends. The CDR3 extends over 13 amino acids.